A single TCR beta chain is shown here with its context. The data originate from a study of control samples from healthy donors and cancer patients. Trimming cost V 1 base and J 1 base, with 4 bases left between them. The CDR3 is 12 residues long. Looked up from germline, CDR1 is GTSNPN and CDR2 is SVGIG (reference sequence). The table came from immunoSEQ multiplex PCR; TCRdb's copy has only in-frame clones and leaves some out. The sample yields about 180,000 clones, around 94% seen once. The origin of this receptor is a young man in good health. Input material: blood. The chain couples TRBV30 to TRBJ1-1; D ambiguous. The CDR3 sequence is CAWSARNTEAFF. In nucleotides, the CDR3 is TGTGCCTGGAGTGCGAGGAACACTGAAGCTTTCTTT.